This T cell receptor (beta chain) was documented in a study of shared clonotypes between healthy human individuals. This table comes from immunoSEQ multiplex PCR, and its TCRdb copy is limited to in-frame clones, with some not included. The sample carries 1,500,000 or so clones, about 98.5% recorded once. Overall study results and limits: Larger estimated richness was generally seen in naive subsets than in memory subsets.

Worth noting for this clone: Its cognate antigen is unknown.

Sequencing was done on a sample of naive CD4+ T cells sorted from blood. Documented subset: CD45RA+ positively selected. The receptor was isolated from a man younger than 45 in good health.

The CDR3 protein is CASSQDSRITYEQYF. The CDR3 DNA reads TGTGCCAGCAGCCAAGATTCGAGAATAACCTACGAGCAGTACTTC. This chain links TRBV4-2 with TRBJ2-7; no firm D call. Germline assignment: CDR1 LGHNA and CDR2 YNFKEQ. Trimming left V 0 bases short and J 2 bases short, with 11 bases between. This CDR3 comprises 15 residues.